This passage covers 29 T cell receptor beta chains from one sample sequenced in a study of control samples from healthy donors and cancer patients (dated by TCRdb to the early 2020s). Preparation of the library involved the immunoSEQ multiplex PCR assay. TCRdb retrieved this table from immuneACCESS and kept in-frame rearrangements only. Not all clones are present; in checked studies, unresolved V genes account for under half, and no reason is known for the remainder. Across this sample there are some 150,000 clones, with 85% to 95% seen only once. The top ten hold about 12% of the sample. Sequenced input: blood. The receptor source for this set is a middle-aged man in good health.

The rearrangement uses TRBV5-1 and TRBJ1-1; no clear D. Between the trimmed V and J ends, which lost 0 bases and 0 bases, there was a span of 6 bases. The V gene's germline CDR1 is SGHRS and CDR2 YFSETQ. The CDR3 contains 14 residues. Here the CDR3 reads CASSLGQMNTEAFF. Here the CDR3 DNA reads TGCGCCAGCAGCTTGGGGCAGATGAACACTGAAGCTTTCTTT.

The gene calls are TRBV5-1 and TRBJ2-3; D is possibly TRBD1 or TRBD2 (5 bases each). This CDR3 contains 16 residues. V lost 6 bases and J lost 0, with 17 bases in between. Germline V CDR1 and CDR2: SGHRS, YFSETQ. The DNA of the CDR3 is TGCGCCAGCATCTCGGGACGCGGCACTAGCACAGATACGCAGTATTTT. Translating it yields CASISGRGTSTDTQYF.

This rearrangement joins TRBV27 to TRBJ2-7; D ambiguous. V lost 3 bases and J lost 4, with 4 bases in between. In germline, CDR1 is MNHEY, CDR2 SMNVEV (reference sequence). The CDR3 is 11 residues long. The CDR3 reads CASSFRYEQYF. CDR3 nucleotides: TGTGCCAGCAGTTTCAGGTACGAGCAGTACTTC.

The gene calls are TRBV19 and TRBJ1-2; D is possibly TRBD1 (5 bases). Germline V CDR1 and CDR2: LNHDA, SQIVND (reference sequence). V lost 5 bases to trimming and J lost 3 bases, with 16 bases between them. The CDR3 totals 15 residues. The CDR3: CASSPDSLLHYGYTF. In DNA form, the CDR3 reads TGTGCCAGTAGTCCCGACAGCCTACTTCACTATGGCTACACCTTC.

The chain is built from TRBV10-3 and TRBJ1-1; D possibly corresponds to TRBD1 (5 bases). CDR3 size: 12 residues. The V gene's germline CDR1 is ENHRY and CDR2 SYGVKD. V lost 2 bases, J lost 8 bases, and 9 bases lay in between. The CDR3 sequence is CAISEGYREAFF. The CDR3 DNA reads TGTGCCATCAGTGAGGGCTACAGGGAAGCTTTCTTT.

The rearrangement uses TRBV10-3 and TRBJ2-3; 7 bases are a match to TRBD2. Germline V gene lookup returns CDR1 ENHRY and CDR2 SYGVKD. Germline trimming cut 10 bases from V and 3 bases from J; bases unmatched to any gene: 7. The CDR3 is 13 residues long. Here the CDR3 DNA reads TGTGCCACCGAGAGCGGGGCGACAGATACGCAGTATTTT. This gives the protein CATESGATDTQYF.

The V call is TRBV27, the J call TRBJ2-3; D perhaps matches TRBD2 (6 bases). The V gene's germline CDR1 is MNHEY and CDR2 SMNVEV (reference sequence). Between the trimmed V and J ends, which lost 2 bases and 4 bases, there was a span of 13 bases. The CDR3 sequence is 15 residues long. The CDR3 DNA sequence: TGTGCCAGCAGTTTAGCCGGGAGTAGTCCAGATACGCAGTATTTT. Encoded protein: CASSLAGSSPDTQYF.

CDR3 nucleotides: TGTGCCAGCAGCCAAGACGCCCCCGGACTAGCGGGAGGAGCCTACGAGCAGTACTTC. Amino acid sequence: CASSQDAPGLAGGAYEQYF. The rearrangement uses TRBV3-1 (or the pseudogene TRBV3-2) and TRBJ2-7, with TRBD2 identical over 14 bases. The CDR3 has 19 amino acids. V was pared by 0 bases and J by 2 bases, with 9 bases of the junction left unmatched. Germline values: CDR1 LGHDT, CDR2 YNNKEL (reference sequence).

Here the CDR3 DNA reads TGCGCCAGCAGCGGACTGACTAGCGGGACCACAGATACGCAGTATTTT. Translation gives CASSGLTSGTTDTQYF. This rearrangement joins TRBV5-1 to TRBJ2-3; 11 bases agree with TRBD2. Germline V gene sequence: CDR1 SGHRS, CDR2 YFSETQ. There are 16 residues in the CDR3. The V gene end was trimmed by 4 bases and the J gene end by 2 bases; junction bases not matched to a gene: 6.

This CDR3 is CASSPSTGGNDQPQHF. The CDR3, as DNA: TGTGCCAGCAGCCCTTCGACAGGGGGTAATGATCAGCCCCAGCATTTT. The J gene is TRBJ1-5, the V gene TRBV28; 9 nucleotides match TRBD1. The CDR3 has 16 residues. Germline V gives CDR1 MDHEN, CDR2 SYDVKM. Trimming removed 6 bases from V and 5 bases from J; junction bases left unmatched: 11.

V is TRBV9 and J is TRBJ2-5; tentatively, D is TRBD2 (5 bases). This CDR3 is built from 13 residues. The V gene lost 3 bases and the J gene lost 0 bases, with 6 bases spanning the gap. CDR1 and CDR2 (germline): SGDLS, YYNGEE. The CDR3 protein is CASSAGYQETQYF. CDR3 DNA: TGTGCCAGCAGCGCGGGGTACCAAGAGACCCAGTACTTC.

The rearrangement joins TRBV24-1 to TRBJ2-1; the D gene is possibly TRBD1 (6 bases). Trimming pared 0 bases from V and 7 bases from J, leaving 12 bases between. Germline V lookup: CDR1 KGHDR, CDR2 SFDVKD. This CDR3 contains 15 residues. CDR3 amino acids: CATSDLSRGGNEQFF. The DNA of the CDR3 is TGTGCCACCAGTGATTTGTCCAGGGGTGGTAATGAGCAGTTCTTC.

The chain combines TRBV7-8 with TRBJ1-2, with 8 bases matching TRBD1. CDR1 SGHVS and CDR2 FQNEAQ come from the germline V gene. This CDR3 has 19 residues. V shed 1 base, J shed 6 bases, and the junction held 19 bases outside the gene matches. The CDR3 protein is CASSLDTIPAGGSEDGYTF. The CDR3 DNA reads TGTGCCAGCAGCTTAGATACAATCCCGGCAGGGGGCTCCGAGGATGGCTACACCTTC.

The CDR3 DNA reads as TGCAGCGTTGCGACCGGTGCAACTAATGAAAAACTGTTTTTT. Translating gives CSVATGATNEKLFF. The genes are TRBV29-1 and TRBJ1-4; no reliable D call. The CDR3 contains 14 residues. Trimming removed 4 bases from V and 0 bases from J, with 9 bases in between. Germline lookup yields CDR1 SQVTM and CDR2 ANQGSEA.

The rearrangement joins TRBV6-4 to TRBJ2-2; possibly TRBD2 for D (6 bases). CDR3 size: 15 residues. Germline V CDR1 and CDR2: MRHNA, SNTAGT. V was clipped by 3 bases and J by 3 bases, with 11 bases between them. The CDR3 DNA sequence: TGTGCCAGCAGTGAAGAAGCGGGCTACACCGGGGAGCTGTTTTTT. Its translation: CASSEEAGYTGELFF.

This chain's CDR3 is CASSPTPRAAQYF. The CDR3 DNA reads as TGTGCCAGCAGTCCGACCCCTAGGGCGGCGCAGTACTTC. The rearrangement links TRBV27 to TRBJ2-7; D ambiguous. This CDR3 is 13 amino acids long. V lost 5 bases and J lost 9, with 17 bases in between. CDR1 is MNHEY and CDR2 is SMNVEV in the germline V gene (reference sequence).

The chain combines TRBV6-5 with TRBJ1-6; weak D call: TRBD1 (5 bases). The CDR3 extends over 16 amino acids. The germline CDR1 and CDR2 sequences are MNHEY and SVGAGI. V was clipped by 0 bases and J by 5 bases, with 11 bases between them. In DNA form, the CDR3 reads TGTGCCAGCAGTTACTCGATGTCAGGGAATAATTCACCCCTCCACTTT. Encoded protein: CASSYSMSGNNSPLHF.

The rearrangement uses TRBV10-1 and TRBJ2-1; D is possibly TRBD1 (6 bases). V was pared by 2 bases and J by 7 bases, with 12 bases between. This CDR3 region has 14 residues. The V gene's germline CDR1 is WNHNN and CDR2 SYGVQD (reference sequence). The CDR3 here is CASSEGTGTNEQFF. The CDR3 DNA is TGCGCCAGCAGTGAGGGGACCGGGACAAATGAGCAGTTCTTC.

CDR3 nucleotide sequence: TGTGCCAGCATGAGGAAGGACAGTTCCTACGAGCAGTACTTC. Translating it yields CASMRKDSSYEQYF. The chain is built from TRBV6-5 and TRBJ2-7; TRBD1 might be the D (6 bases). V was pared by 7 bases and J by 1 base, with 14 bases between. There are 14 residues in the CDR3. Germline loops: CDR1 MNHEY, CDR2 SVGAGI.

V and J are TRBV6-2 or TRBV6-3 and TRBJ2-2; D gene uncertain. The germline V and J ends were trimmed by 5 bases and 6 bases, with 13 bases remaining between them. Germline assignment: CDR1 MNHEY and CDR2 SVGEGT. The CDR3 is 14 amino acids. CDR3 in DNA: TGTGCCAGCAGTCGAATAGAAACCGCCGGGGAGCTGTTTTTT. Its protein is CASSRIETAGELFF.

The chain uses TRBV7-9 and TRBJ2-2, with D uncertain. V shed 2 bases and J shed 6 bases, with 7 bases lying between them. CDR3 length: 13 amino acids. Germline values: CDR1 SEHNR, CDR2 FQNEAQ (reference sequence). CDR3 sequence: CASSLFAAGELFF. The CDR3 DNA follows: TGTGCCAGCAGCTTATTTGCAGCCGGGGAGCTGTTTTTT.

This clone was seen a handful of times. CDR3 residues: CATSRDLGLAVSSYNEQFF. The DNA of the CDR3 is TGTGCCACCAGCAGAGATCTAGGACTAGCGGTTAGCTCCTACAATGAGCAGTTCTTC. This sequence joins TRBV15 and TRBJ2-1; 10 bases align to TRBD2. The trim removed 0 bases at V and 0 bases at J, leaving 8 bases unmatched. There are 19 residues in the CDR3. Germline lookup yields CDR1 LNHNV and CDR2 YYDKDF (reference sequence).

The chain recombines TRBV29-1 with TRBJ2-2; D might be TRBD1 or TRBD2, each matching 5 bases. This CDR3 comprises 17 residues. Per germline, CDR1 SQVTM and CDR2 ANQGSEA. Trimming removed 7 bases from V and 3 bases from J, with 24 bases in between. The CDR3 nucleotides are TGCAGCGCTCCCAGGGAGCCGGAGGTGGCTGACACCGGGGAGCTGTTTTTT. This encodes CSAPREPEVADTGELFF.

This clone was seen just once. The chain employs TRBV5-1 and TRBJ1-2; no definite D call. CDR1 and CDR2 from the germline V gene are SGHRS and YFSETQ. The CDR3 spans 14 residues. Deletions cut 0 bases from V and 2 bases from J, with 8 bases between. CDR3 amino acids: CASSLVEPNYGYTF. CDR3 sequence (DNA): TGCGCCAGCAGCTTGGTGGAACCAAACTATGGCTACACCTTC.

The V and J genes are TRBV28 and TRBJ2-7, with unresolved D. The CDR3 extends over 13 amino acids. V was cut by 6 bases and J by 0 bases, with 9 bases left in between. Germline assignment: CDR1 MDHEN and CDR2 SYDVKM. This CDR3 reads CASRKLSSYEQYF. DNA of the CDR3: TGTGCCAGCAGAAAATTGAGCTCCTACGAGCAGTACTTC.

The chain recombines TRBV9 with TRBJ2-3; D is unresolved. Trimming stripped 0 bases from V and 9 bases from J, with 14 bases between. The CDR3 length is 14 residues. Germline V lookup: CDR1 SGDLS, CDR2 YYNGEE. For the CDR3, the DNA is TGTGCCAGCAGCGTAGGCCCCACCAAAACAACGCAGTATTTT. Protein product: CASSVGPTKTTQYF.

This chain connects TRBV11-2 to TRBJ2-1; 8 bases align to TRBD2. Germline V CDR1 and CDR2: SGHAT, FQNNGV. J gave up 7 bases and V 3 bases, and 8 bases lay outside the gene matches. The CDR3 has 15 residues. The CDR3: CASSLIGGAMNEQFF. CDR3 bases: TGTGCCAGCAGCTTGATCGGGGGGGCAATGAATGAGCAGTTCTTC.

Here the CDR3 reads CASSEATGERPQHF. Written as DNA, the CDR3 is TGTGCCAGCAGTGAAGCTACGGGGGAAAGGCCCCAGCATTTT. The chain joins TRBV6-1 to TRBJ1-5; D is perhaps TRBD1 (5 bases). The V end lost 0 bases, the J end lost 9 bases, and 12 bases lay between the germline ends. The CDR3 contains 14 residues. Germline CDR1 is MNHNS and CDR2 is SASEGT.

The V and J genes are TRBV7-9 and TRBJ1-2; D not certain. CDR1 is SEHNR, CDR2 FQNEAQ, per germline (reference sequence). Trimming pared 3 bases from V and 4 bases from J, leaving 9 bases between. There are 13 residues in the CDR3. As DNA, the CDR3 is TGTGCCAGCAGCTTGGGTGGGCGCTATGGCTACACCTTC. It specifies CASSLGGRYGYTF.